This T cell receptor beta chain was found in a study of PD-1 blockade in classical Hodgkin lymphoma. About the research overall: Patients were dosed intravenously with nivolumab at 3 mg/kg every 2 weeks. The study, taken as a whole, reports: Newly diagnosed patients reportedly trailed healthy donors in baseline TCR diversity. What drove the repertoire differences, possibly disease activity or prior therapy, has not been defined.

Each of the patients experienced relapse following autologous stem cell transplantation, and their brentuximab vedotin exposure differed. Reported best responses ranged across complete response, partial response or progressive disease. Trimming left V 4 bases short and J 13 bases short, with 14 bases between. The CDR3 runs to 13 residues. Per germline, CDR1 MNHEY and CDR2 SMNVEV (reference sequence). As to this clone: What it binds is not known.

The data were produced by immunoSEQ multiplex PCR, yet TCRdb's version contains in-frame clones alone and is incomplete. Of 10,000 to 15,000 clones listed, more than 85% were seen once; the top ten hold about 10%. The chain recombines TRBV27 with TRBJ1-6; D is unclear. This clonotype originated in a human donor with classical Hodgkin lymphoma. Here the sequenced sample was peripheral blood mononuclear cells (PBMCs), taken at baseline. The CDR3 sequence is CASSYTFGMPLHF. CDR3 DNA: TGTGCCAGCAGTTATACGTTTGGGATGCCCCTCCACTTT.